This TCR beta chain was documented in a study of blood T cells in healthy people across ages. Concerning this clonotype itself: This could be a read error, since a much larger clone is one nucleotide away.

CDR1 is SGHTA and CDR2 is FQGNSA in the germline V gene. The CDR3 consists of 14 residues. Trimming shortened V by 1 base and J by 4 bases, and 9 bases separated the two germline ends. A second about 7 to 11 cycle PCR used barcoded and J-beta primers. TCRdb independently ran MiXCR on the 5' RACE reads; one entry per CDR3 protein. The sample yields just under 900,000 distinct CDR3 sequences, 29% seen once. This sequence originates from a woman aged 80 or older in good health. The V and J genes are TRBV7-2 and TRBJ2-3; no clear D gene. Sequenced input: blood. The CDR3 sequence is CASSLDRVPDTQYF. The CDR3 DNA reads TGTGCCAGCAGCTTAGACCGGGTACCAGATACGCAGTATTTT. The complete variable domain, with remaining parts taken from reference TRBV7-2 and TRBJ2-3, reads GAGVSQSPSNKVTEKGKDVELRCDPISGHTALYWYRQSLGQGLEFLIYFQGNSAPDKSGLPSDRFSAERTGGSVSTLTIQRTQQEDSAVYLCASSLDRVPDTQYFGPGTRLTVL.